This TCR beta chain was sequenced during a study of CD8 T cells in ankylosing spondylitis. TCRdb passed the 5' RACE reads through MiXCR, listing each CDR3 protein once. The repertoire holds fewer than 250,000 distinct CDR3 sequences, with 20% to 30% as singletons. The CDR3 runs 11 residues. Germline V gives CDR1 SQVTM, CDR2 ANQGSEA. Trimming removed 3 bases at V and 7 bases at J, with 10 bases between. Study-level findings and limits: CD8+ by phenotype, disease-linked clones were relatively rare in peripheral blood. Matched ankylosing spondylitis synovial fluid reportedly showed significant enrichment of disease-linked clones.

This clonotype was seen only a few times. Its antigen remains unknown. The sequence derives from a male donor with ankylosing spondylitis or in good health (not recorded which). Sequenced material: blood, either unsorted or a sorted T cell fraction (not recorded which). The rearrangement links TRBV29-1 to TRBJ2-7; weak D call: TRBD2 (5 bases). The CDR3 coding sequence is TGCAGCGTTGAGAGGGCGGATGAGCAGTACTTC. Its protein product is CSVERADEQYF.